Sequencing of this T cell receptor (beta chain) was carried out in a study of blood T cell repertoires in COVID-19 (dated by TCRdb to the early 2020s). The study in broad terms: Collaborator samples came from the United States, Italy and Spain and covered acute and convalescent phases of COVID-19. Nearly every sample came with metadata listing a de-identified subject ID, COVID-19 status, age in years and sex. Where available, HLA class I and class II types were taken from metadata supplied by the sample provider and were not determined by assay-based typing. The samples were drawn from the first 160 participants of the ongoing ImmuneRACE study and from some 1,300 subjects provided by 6 global collaborators. The dataset comprised deeply sampled blood TCRbeta repertoires from subjects exposed to, actively infected with, or recovered from COVID-19. The material from the prospective study consisted of cDNA or gDNA derived from T cells, B-cell-depleted T cells, or PBMCs. The repertoires were released in a freely available public database intended as a resource for research on the immune response to SARS-CoV-2. What the research found in general, with its limitations: The amount of clinical and demographic metadata varied by source and participant and was provided uncurated.

The CDR3 starts with the cysteine, ends with the phenylalanine, and has 16 residues. Just CDR3 DNA is preserved here, 48 bases in frame from base 1. At the junction V is shortened by 5 bases and J by 2 bases; bases outside the gene matches: 5. Via the germline V gene (reference sequence), CDR1 is LNHNV and CDR2 YYDKDF. Collaborating institutions collected whole blood in K2EDTA tubes following their own protocols. Collaborator samples were shipped for TCRbeta analysis as frozen whole blood, isolated PBMCs, or DNA extracted from either sample type. Points on this clone: Its antigen remains undetermined. No quality values exist for individual bases; no much larger clone is one base distant.

TCRbeta CDR3 regions were amplified from genomic DNA by means of the immunoSEQ Assay, a bias-controlled multiplex PCR. The study's processing was this. The number of nucleated cells in each sample was estimated from the amplification of reference gene primers within the assay. To quantify the absolute abundance of each unique TCRbeta CDR3 rearrangement, sequence reads were collapsed and filtered. Productive Simpson clonality was computed per sample as the square root of Simpson's diversity index over productive rearrangements. This is the immuneACCESS table as TCRdb keeps it, with only in-frame sequences that have V and J called. A part of the clones is gone; compared with another copy, unresolved V genes explain less than half, and the rest is unexplained. That table is the source of V, J and clone size, and D and trimming were worked out from the DNA. Across this sample there are 81,000 or so clones, with 85% to 95% seen only once. Approximately 6% of the sample is taken by the ten largest.

Here the chain combines TRBV15 and TRBJ2-2, with 10 junctional bases fitting TRBD2. Sequencing used peripheral blood. The sequence derives from a woman aged 60-70 years with active COVID-19. DNA sequence: TGTGCCACCAGCCGTCGGACTAGCGGAAACACCGGGGAGCTGTTTTTT. Its translation reads: CATSRRTSGNTGELFF.